This TCR beta chain was recovered during a study of T-cell memory formation after mild COVID-19. Background on the study: TCR clusters showed largely donor specificity. Overall study results and limits: Mainly CM and EM harbored the contracting CD4+ clones; mainly EMRA harbored the CD8+ ones.

TCRdb processed the 5' RACE reads anew with MiXCR; each CDR3 protein has one entry. The sample has around 150,000 distinct CDR3 sequences, roughly 14% seen once; the top ten hold 12% to 15%. In this sample, this clonotype turned up a few times. The antigen remains undetermined. The germline V and J ends were trimmed by 5 bases and 6 bases, with 20 bases remaining between them. The CDR3 runs to 15 residues. CDR1 is LNHDA, CDR2 SQIVND, per germline (reference sequence). The sequenced sample consisted of PBMCs or a T cell subset sorted from them (not recorded which). The J gene is TRBJ2-7, the V gene TRBV19, with D possibly being TRBD2 (6 bases). The origin of this receptor is an adult woman who had mild COVID-19 (a few samples of this study predate the infection). Cell type and time point are not known. Here the CDR3 reads CASSAEGRVRGEQYF. CDR3 coding DNA: TGTGCCAGTAGTGCGGAGGGGCGGGTAAGGGGCGAGCAGTACTTC.